This T cell receptor (beta chain) appears in the sequencing data of a study of T cell responses to AZD1222 COVID-19 vaccine. Study findings and constraints: Unmutated regions of variants are reportedly targeted by nearly half of spike-specific TCRs.

Germline CDR1 and CDR2: MRHNA and SNTAGT. The CDR3 has 13 residues. V dropped 8 bases and J dropped 8 bases, with 13 bases sitting between them. About this clone: Its antigen is unknown.

Generated by immunoSEQ multiplex PCR, the TCRdb table keeps only in-frame clones and is missing some. The table has fewer than 150,000 clones, roughly 84% seen once. This sequence joins TRBV6-4 and TRBJ1-6; no reliable D call. The material was peripheral blood, obtained on day 0 of AZD1222 vaccination. The source is an adult in good health. This CDR3 is CASRRTAYSPLHF. The CDR3 nucleotides are TGTGCCAGCCGCCGGACGGCTTATTCACCCCTCCACTTT.